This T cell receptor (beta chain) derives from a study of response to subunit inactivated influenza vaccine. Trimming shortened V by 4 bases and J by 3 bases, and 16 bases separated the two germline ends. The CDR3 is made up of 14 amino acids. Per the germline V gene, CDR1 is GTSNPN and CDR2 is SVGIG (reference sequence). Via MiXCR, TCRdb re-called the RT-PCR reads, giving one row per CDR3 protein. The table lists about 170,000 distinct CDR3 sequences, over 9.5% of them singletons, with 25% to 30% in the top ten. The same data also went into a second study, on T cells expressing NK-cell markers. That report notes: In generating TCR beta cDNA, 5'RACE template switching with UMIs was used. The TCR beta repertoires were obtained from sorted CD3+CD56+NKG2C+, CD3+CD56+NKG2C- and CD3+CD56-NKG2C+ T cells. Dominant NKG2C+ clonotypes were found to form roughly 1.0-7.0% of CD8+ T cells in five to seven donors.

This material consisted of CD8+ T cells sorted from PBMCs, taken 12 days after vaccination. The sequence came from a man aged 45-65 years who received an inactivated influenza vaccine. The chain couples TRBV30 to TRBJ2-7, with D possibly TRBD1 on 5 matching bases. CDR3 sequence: CAWNLGQGLYEQYF. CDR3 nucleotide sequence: TGTGCCTGGAATCTAGGGCAGGGCCTCTACGAGCAGTACTTC.